The 20 T cell receptor beta chains in this list originate from one sample, sequenced in a study of regulatory T cells in long-lasting Graves disease. HTBI primers from iRepertoire and Arm-PCR of CDR3 regions yielded the TCR beta libraries. Each CDR3 protein gets one entry after TCRdb re-called the multiplex PCR reads with MiXCR. The sample shows about 430,000 distinct CDR3 sequences, roughly 21% of them seen only once. Time point: persistent/refractory GD, antithyroid drugs over 5 years with positive TRAb. PBMC RNA was the source of the TCR library. The sequencing used peripheral blood mononuclear cells (PBMCs), collected when the disease was refractory, from a patient treated with antithyroid drugs. These receptors were collected from a female donor with Graves disease.

This clonotype was seen a few times. Possible read error: a much larger clone is one base away. The genes are TRBV20-1 and TRBJ2-5, with TRBD1 as a possible D gene (6 bases). The V gene lost 6 bases and the J gene lost 6 bases, with 20 bases spanning the gap. The CDR3 extends over 14 amino acids. Germline lookup yields CDR1 DFQATT and CDR2 SNEGSKA (reference sequence). CDR3 nucleotide sequence: TGCAGTGCAGTGCCGGGACATGCTGTGAAGACCCAGTACTTC. Translated, it gives CSAVPGHAVKTQYF.

This clonotype was observed many times. The chain has TRBV27 and TRBJ2-7; D remains unclear. This CDR3 is built from 14 residues. Germline CDR1 MNHEY, CDR2 SMNVEV (reference sequence). V was shortened by 5 bases and J by 4 bases, with 15 bases between the two germline ends. The CDR3 loop is CASSPQVRSYEQYF. Written as DNA, the CDR3 is TGTGCCAGCAGTCCTCAGGTGCGGTCGTACGAGCAGTACTTC.

The J gene is TRBJ2-4, the V gene TRBV7-2, with D perhaps TRBD2 (5 bases). Trimming left V 2 bases short and J 1 base short, with 15 bases between. In germline, CDR1 is SGHTA, CDR2 FQGNSA. The CDR3 is 17 residues long. The CDR3 spells CASSLPQRGIAKNIQYF. The CDR3 nucleotides are TGTGCCAGCAGCTTACCCCAACGGGGTATCGCCAAAAACATTCAGTACTTC.

There are a few counts of this clonotype. The rearrangement joins TRBV9 to TRBJ2-2; 9 positions agree with TRBD1. The V gene's germline CDR1 is SGDLS and CDR2 YYNGEE. This CDR3 region has 14 residues. The V gene end was trimmed by 0 bases and the J gene end by 6 bases; junction bases not matched to a gene: 0. The CDR3: CASSVGQGAGELFF. CDR3 bases: TGTGCCAGCAGCGTAGGACAGGGGGCCGGGGAGCTGTTTTTT.

Comments on this clonotype: With a much larger clone just one base away, this may be a read error. The chain couples TRBV6-1 to TRBJ1-6, with TRBD1 identical over 8 bases. Germline trimming cut 6 bases from V and 6 bases from J; bases unmatched to any gene: 13. The CDR3 runs to 17 residues. Germline CDR1 is MNHNS and CDR2 is SASEGT. CDR3 loop: CASSQKETGVTNSPLHF. As DNA, the CDR3 is TGTGCCAGCAGCCAAAAGGAGACAGGGGTTACTAATTCACCCCTCCACTTT.

The table lists this clonotype with a few counts. The gene calls are TRBV19 and TRBJ1-2, with D uncertain. The CDR3 has 14 amino acids. Germline CDR1 is LNHDA and CDR2 is SQIVND (reference sequence). Trimming left V 5 bases short and J 4 bases short, with 14 bases between. CDR3: CASSDEVLFYGYTF. CDR3 sequence (DNA): TGTGCCAGTAGTGACGAGGTCCTCTTCTATGGCTACACCTTC.

The rearrangement links TRBV4-1 to TRBJ2-5; D is uncertain. CDR3 size: 12 residues. In germline, CDR1 is MGHRA, CDR2 YSYEKL. Trimming shortened V by 0 bases and J by 5 bases, and 4 bases separated the two germline ends. The CDR3, as DNA: TGCGCCAGCAGCCAAGATCACGAGACCCAGTACTTC. Translated, it gives CASSQDHETQYF.

This clonotype showed up many times. The CDR3 nucleotides are TGCGCCAGCAGCTTGGAGGGACAGGGGAATCAGCCCCAGCATTTT. This gives the protein CASSLEGQGNQPQHF. The chain recombines TRBV5-1 with TRBJ1-5; 10 nucleotides agree with TRBD1. The junction had 1 base not matched to a gene; V was cut back by 0 bases and J by 4 bases. This CDR3 is 15 amino acids long. The germline gives CDR1 SGHRS, CDR2 YFSETQ.

This clonotype was observed at least ten times. This sequence joins TRBV9 and TRBJ1-5; tentative D call: TRBD1 (5 bases). The CDR3 covers 15 residues. Trimming removed 0 bases from V and 2 bases from J, with 9 bases in between. Germline CDR1 is SGDLS and CDR2 is YYNGEE. The CDR3 here is CASSVGGGGNQPQHF. The DNA of the CDR3 is TGTGCCAGCAGCGTAGGTGGAGGGGGCAATCAGCCCCAGCATTTT.

The chain couples TRBV27 to TRBJ2-7; D possibly corresponds to TRBD2 (6 bases). The CDR3 is made up of 14 amino acids. Germline CDR1 is MNHEY and CDR2 is SMNVEV (reference sequence). Trimming removed 3 bases at V and 6 bases at J, with 15 bases between. CDR3 residues: CASSFNSGSSEQYF. In DNA, the CDR3 is TGTGCCAGCAGTTTTAATTCCGGGAGTAGCGAGCAGTACTTC.

This clonotype was recorded a few times. This chain joins TRBV30 and TRBJ2-7; D could derive from TRBD1 or TRBD2 (5 bases each). Germline V CDR1 and CDR2: GTSNPN, SVGIG (reference sequence). The V end was cut by 3 bases, the J end by 1 base, with 19 bases between. The CDR3 loop spans 16 amino acids. The CDR3: CAWSLGYGAPSYEQYF. The DNA of the CDR3 is TGTGCCTGGAGCCTTGGGTACGGGGCGCCTTCCTACGAGCAGTACTTC.

This rearrangement joins TRBV29-1 to TRBJ2-2, with D uncertain. V lost 7 bases to trimming and J lost 3 bases, with 12 bases between them. The CDR3 consists of 13 residues. From germline, CDR1 is SQVTM and CDR2 ANQGSEA. In DNA form, the CDR3 reads TGCAGCGCCCAACATGGAGACACCGGGGAGCTGTTTTTT. Amino acids: CSAQHGDTGELFF.

This clonotype has only a few counts. A much larger clone lies one base from this, so it may be a read error. V gene TRBV27 combines with J gene TRBJ1-2; D remains unclear. The CDR3 length is 14 residues. The V gene's germline CDR1 is MNHEY and CDR2 SMNVEV (reference sequence). The germline V and J ends were trimmed by 7 bases and 5 bases, with 17 bases remaining between them. The CDR3 nucleotides read TGTGCCAGCAACCCATCGGGGAACGCTTATGGCTACACCTTC. Protein: CASNPSGNAYGYTF.

The rearrangement joins TRBV6-2 or TRBV6-3 to TRBJ2-7; 12 bases fit TRBD1. Germline V gene lookup returns CDR1 MNHEY and CDR2 SVGEGT. V lost 2 bases to trimming and J lost 4 bases; unmatched junction nucleotides: 6. CDR3 length: 16 amino acids. The CDR3 region is CASSYKGTGGGYEQYF. CDR3 nucleotide sequence: TGTGCCAGCAGTTACAAGGGGACAGGGGGCGGTTACGAGCAGTACTTC.

The V call is TRBV5-4, the J call TRBJ2-7; D could derive from TRBD1 or TRBD2 (5 bases each). The V end lost 0 bases, the J end lost 2 bases, and 18 bases lay between the germline ends. The CDR3 is 17 amino acids. CDR1 is SGHNT, CDR2 YYREEE, per germline (reference sequence). This CDR3 is CASSLGEGASRPYEQYF. Here the CDR3 DNA reads TGTGCCAGCAGCTTGGGGGAAGGGGCTAGCAGGCCCTACGAGCAGTACTTC.

Regarding this clonotype: A read error may be the cause here, since a much bigger clone is one base away. The gene calls are TRBV7-2 and TRBJ2-2, with D possibly called TRBD1 or TRBD2 (7 bases each). Germline V gives CDR1 SGHTA, CDR2 FQGNSA. V was cut by 6 bases and J by 1 base, with 15 bases left in between. The CDR3 spans 16 residues. In DNA form, the CDR3 reads TGTGCCAGCAGTACCCAGGGGGGGATGAACACCGGGGAGCTGTTTTTT. Translating gives CASSTQGGMNTGELFF.

This clonotype was seen at least ten times. CDR3 coding DNA: TGCAGTGCTAGAGGTACACCGGGACTAGGGCATCTCGAGCAGTACTTC. Translated, it gives CSARGTPGLGHLEQYF. The V and J genes are TRBV20-1 and TRBJ2-7, with TRBD2 identical over 8 bases. Trimming at V came to 1 base and at J to 6 bases, leaving 14 bases not matched to a gene. This CDR3 is built from 16 residues. Germline CDR1 reads DFQATT; CDR2 reads SNEGSKA (reference sequence).

This clonotype has a count of ten or more. The rearrangement links TRBV28 to TRBJ2-7; 7 bases align to TRBD1. The CDR3 spans 14 residues. V shed 5 bases and J 4 bases; nucleotides not matched to a gene: 8. Per germline, CDR1 MDHEN and CDR2 SYDVKM. CDR3 DNA sequence: TGTGCCAGCAGTACACCGGGACAGATTTACGAGCAGTACTTC. Translated, it gives CASSTPGQIYEQYF.

The rearrangement links TRBV20-1 to TRBJ2-1; no definite D call. The CDR3 extends over 13 amino acids. Germline V lookup: CDR1 DFQATT, CDR2 SNEGSKA (reference sequence). V dropped 6 bases and J dropped 4 bases, with 13 bases sitting between them. The chain's CDR3 is CSARDGVYNEQFF. In nucleotides, the CDR3 is TGCAGTGCCCGCGACGGCGTTTACAATGAGCAGTTCTTC.

The chain carries TRBV3-1 and TRBJ1-6; D is unclear. The CDR3 sequence is 13 residues long. V was shortened by 4 bases and J by 9 bases, with 10 bases between the two germline ends. Germline lookup yields CDR1 LGHDT and CDR2 YNNKEL (reference sequence). CDR3 nucleotides: TGTGCCAGCAGCCCCGACATGTTTTCACCCCTCCACTTT. Translating gives CASSPDMFSPLHF.